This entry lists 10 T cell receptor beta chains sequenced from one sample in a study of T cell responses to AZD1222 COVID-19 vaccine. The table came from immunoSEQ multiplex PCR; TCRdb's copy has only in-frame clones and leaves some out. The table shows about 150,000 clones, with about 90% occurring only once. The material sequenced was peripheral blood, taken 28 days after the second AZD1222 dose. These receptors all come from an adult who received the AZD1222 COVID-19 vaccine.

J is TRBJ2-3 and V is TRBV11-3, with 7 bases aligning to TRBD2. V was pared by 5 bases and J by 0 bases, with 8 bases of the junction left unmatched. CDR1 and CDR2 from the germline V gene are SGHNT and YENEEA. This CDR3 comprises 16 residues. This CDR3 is CASSPRRGKSTDTQYF. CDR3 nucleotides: TGTGCCAGCAGCCCCCGGCGGGGGAAGAGCACAGATACGCAGTATTTT.

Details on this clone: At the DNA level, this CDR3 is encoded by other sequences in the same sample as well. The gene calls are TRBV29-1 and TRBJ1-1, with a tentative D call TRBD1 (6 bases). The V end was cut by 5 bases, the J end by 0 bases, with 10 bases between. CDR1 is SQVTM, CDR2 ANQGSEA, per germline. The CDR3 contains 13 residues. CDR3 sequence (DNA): TGCAGCGTTCAGGGGAGGTTGAACACTGAAGCTTTCTTT. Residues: CSVQGRLNTEAFF. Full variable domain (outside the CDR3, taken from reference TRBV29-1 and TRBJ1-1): SAVISQKPSRDICQRGTSLTIQCQVDSQVTMMFWYRQQPGQSLTLIATANQGSEATYESGFVIDKFPISRPNLTFSTLTVSNMSPEDSSIYLCSVQGRLNTEAFFGQGTRLTVV.

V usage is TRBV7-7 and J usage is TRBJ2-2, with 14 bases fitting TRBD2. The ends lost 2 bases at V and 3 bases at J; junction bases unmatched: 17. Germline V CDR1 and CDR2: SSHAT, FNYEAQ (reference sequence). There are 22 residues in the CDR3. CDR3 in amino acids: CASSLLPRLAGGNRPDTGELFF. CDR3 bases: TGTGCCAGCAGCTTATTGCCCCGACTAGCGGGGGGGAACCGCCCAGACACCGGGGAGCTGTTTTTT.

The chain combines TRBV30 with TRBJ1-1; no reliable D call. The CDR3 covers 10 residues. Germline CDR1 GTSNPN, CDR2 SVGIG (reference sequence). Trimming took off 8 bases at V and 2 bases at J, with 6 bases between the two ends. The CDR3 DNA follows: TGTGCCGGATTAAACACTGAAGCTTTCTTT. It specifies CAGLNTEAFF.

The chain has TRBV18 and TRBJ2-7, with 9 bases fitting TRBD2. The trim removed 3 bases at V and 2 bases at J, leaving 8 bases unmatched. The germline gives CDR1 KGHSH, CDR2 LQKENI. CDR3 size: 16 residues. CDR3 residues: CASSPAGSGSPYEQYF. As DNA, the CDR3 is TGTGCCAGCTCACCTGCGGGTAGCGGGAGCCCCTACGAGCAGTACTTC.

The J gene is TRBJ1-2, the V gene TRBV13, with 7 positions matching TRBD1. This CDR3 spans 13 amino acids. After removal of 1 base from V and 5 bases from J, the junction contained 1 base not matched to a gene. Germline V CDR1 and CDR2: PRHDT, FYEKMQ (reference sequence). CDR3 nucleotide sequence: TGTGCCAGCAGCTTAGACAGGGGTTATGGCTACACCTTC. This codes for CASSLDRGYGYTF.

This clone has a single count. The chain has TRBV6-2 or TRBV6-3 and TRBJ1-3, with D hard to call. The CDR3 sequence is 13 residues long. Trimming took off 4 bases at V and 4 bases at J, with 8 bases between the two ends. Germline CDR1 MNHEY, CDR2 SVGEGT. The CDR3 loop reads CASSSQRGNTIYF. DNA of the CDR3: TGTGCCAGCAGTTCGCAGCGGGGAAACACCATATATTTT.

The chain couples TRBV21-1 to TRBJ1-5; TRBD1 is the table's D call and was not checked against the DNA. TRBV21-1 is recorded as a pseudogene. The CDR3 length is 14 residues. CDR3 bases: TGTGCCAGCAGGCAGTCTGTGGGCAATCAGCCCCAGCATTTT. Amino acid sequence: CASRQSVGNQPQHF.

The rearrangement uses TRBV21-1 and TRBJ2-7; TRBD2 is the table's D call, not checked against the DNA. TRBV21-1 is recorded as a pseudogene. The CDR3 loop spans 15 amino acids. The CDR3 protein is CASSSSGWVTYEQYF. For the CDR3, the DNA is TGTGCCAGCAGCTCCAGCGGGTGGGTCACCTACGAGCAGTACTTC.

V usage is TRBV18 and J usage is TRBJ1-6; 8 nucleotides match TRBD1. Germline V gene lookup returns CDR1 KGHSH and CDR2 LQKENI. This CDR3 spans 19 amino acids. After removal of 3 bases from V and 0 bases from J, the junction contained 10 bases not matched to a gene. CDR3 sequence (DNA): TGTGCCAGCTCACCCTTCTTTGGCCAGGGGGCCTCCTATAATTCACCCCTCCACTTT. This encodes CASSPFFGQGASYNSPLHF.